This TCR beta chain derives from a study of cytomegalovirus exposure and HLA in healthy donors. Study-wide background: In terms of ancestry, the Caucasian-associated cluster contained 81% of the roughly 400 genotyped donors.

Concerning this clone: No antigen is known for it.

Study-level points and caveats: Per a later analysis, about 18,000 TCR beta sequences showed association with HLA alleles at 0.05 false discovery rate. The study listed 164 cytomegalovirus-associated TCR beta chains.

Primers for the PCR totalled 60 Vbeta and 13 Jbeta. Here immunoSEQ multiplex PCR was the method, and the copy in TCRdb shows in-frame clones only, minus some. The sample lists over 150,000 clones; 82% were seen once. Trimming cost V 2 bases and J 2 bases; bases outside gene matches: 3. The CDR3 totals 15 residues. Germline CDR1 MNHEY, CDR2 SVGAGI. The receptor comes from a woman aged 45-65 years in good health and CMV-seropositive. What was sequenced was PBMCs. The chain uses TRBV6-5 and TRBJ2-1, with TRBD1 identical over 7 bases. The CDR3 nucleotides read TGTGCCAGCAGTTACGGTCAGGGGGCCTACAATGAGCAGTTCTTC. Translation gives CASSYGQGAYNEQFF.